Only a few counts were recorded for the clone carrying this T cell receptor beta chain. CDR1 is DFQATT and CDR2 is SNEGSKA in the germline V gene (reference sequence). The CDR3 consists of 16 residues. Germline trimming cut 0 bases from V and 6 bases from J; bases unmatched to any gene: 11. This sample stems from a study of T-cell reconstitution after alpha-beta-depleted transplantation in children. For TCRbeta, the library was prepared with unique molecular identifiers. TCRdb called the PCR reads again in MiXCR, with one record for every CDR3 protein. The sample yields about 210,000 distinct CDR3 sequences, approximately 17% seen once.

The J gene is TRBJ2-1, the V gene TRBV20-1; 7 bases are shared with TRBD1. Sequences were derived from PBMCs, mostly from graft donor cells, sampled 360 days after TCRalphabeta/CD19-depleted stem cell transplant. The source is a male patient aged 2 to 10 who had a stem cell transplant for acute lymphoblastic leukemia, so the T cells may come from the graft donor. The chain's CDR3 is CSARDPEGGWGNEQFF. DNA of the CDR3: TGCAGTGCTAGAGACCCCGAAGGGGGCTGGGGCAATGAGCAGTTCTTC.